Below, 5 T cell receptor beta chains from the same sample are listed, as sequenced in a study of shared clonotypes between healthy human individuals. The table came from immunoSEQ multiplex PCR; TCRdb's copy has only in-frame clones and leaves some out. The sample records about 1.5 million clones, roughly 98% being singletons. The sequenced material came from naive CD4+ T cells sorted from blood. The subset denotes: CD45RA+ positively selected. Every receptor here comes from a man under 40 in good health.

This rearrangement joins TRBV4-1 to TRBJ1-1; 9 nucleotides agree with TRBD1. Germline loops: CDR1 MGHRA, CDR2 YSYEKL. The length of the CDR3 is 14 residues. Trimming removed 1 base from V and 7 bases from J; junction bases left unmatched: 4. Here the CDR3 DNA reads TGCGCCAGCAGCCAAGTTGGGACAGGGCGTGAAGCTTTCTTT. It translates to CASSQVGTGREAFF.

The J gene is TRBJ1-1, the V gene TRBV27; D unresolved. Germline V CDR1 and CDR2: MNHEY, SMNVEV (reference sequence). CDR3 length: 16 amino acids. The V end was cut by 2 bases, the J end by 4 bases, with 17 bases between. The DNA of the CDR3 is TGTGCCAGCAGTTTAGTCCCGGGCCCCTGGGCCACTGAAGCTTTCTTT. Its protein product is CASSLVPGPWATEAFF.

The sample holds one count of this clone. The chain links TRBV7-9 to TRBJ1-1; tentative D call: TRBD1 (6 bases). The CDR3 spans 15 residues. Trimming took 4 bases from V and 0 from J, leaving 12 bases between them. Germline V gives CDR1 SEHNR, CDR2 FQNEAQ (reference sequence). Here the CDR3 DNA reads TGTGCCAGCAGCTCCCGACAGGACCTGAACACTGAAGCTTTCTTT. Its translation is CASSSRQDLNTEAFF.

V gene TRBV30 combines with J gene TRBJ2-5; D is perhaps TRBD2 (7 bases). The CDR3 extends over 15 amino acids. CDR1 GTSNPN and CDR2 SVGIG come from the germline V gene (reference sequence). V shed 4 bases and J shed 4 bases, with 19 bases lying between them. CDR3 loop: CAWNLGSRGAETQYF. As DNA, the CDR3 is TGTGCCTGGAATCTGGGGTCCCGGGGGGCAGAGACCCAGTACTTC. Drawing the rest from reference TRBV30 and TRBJ2-5, the complete variable domain is SQTIHQWPATLVQPVGSPLSLECTVEGTSNPNLYWYRQAAGRGLQLLFYSVGIGQISSEVPQNLSASRPQDRQFILSSKKLLLSDSGFYLCAWNLGSRGAETQYFGPGTRLLVL.

The chain employs TRBV13 and TRBJ2-7, with D unclear. Germline assignment: CDR1 PRHDT and CDR2 FYEKMQ (reference sequence). CDR3 length equals 14 residues. The V end was cut by 3 bases, the J end by 5 bases, with 14 bases between. Written as DNA, the CDR3 is TGTGCCAGCAGCTTTCTTCGAGCCGGCCACGAGCAGTACTTC. This translates into CASSFLRAGHEQYF.